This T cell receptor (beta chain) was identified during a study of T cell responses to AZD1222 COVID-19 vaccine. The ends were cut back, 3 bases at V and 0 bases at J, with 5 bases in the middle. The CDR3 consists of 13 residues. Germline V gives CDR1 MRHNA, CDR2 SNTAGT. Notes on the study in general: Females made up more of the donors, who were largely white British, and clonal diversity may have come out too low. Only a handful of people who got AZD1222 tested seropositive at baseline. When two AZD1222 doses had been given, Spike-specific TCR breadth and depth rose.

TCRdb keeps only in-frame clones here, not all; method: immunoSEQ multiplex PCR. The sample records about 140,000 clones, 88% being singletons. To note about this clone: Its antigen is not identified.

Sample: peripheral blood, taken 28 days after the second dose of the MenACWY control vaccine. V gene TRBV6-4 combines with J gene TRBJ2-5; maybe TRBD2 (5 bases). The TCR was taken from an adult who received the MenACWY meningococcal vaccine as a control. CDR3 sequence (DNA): TGTGCCAGCAGTGAGAGGGACCAAGAGACCCAGTACTTC. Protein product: CASSERDQETQYF.